A single sample is the source of the 15 T cell receptor beta chains below, sequenced in a study of blood T cell repertoires in COVID-19. The method was immunoSEQ multiplex PCR; TCRdb's version includes in-frame clones alone and lacks a portion of them. The sample includes approximately 200,000 clones, approximately 86% of them seen just once. Sequences were obtained from PBMCs or T cells enriched from blood (not recorded which). The origin of the receptors is a woman in her twenties or thirties who had been exposed to COVID-19.

V and J are TRBV2 and TRBJ1-1, with D possibly TRBD1 on 5 matching bases. CDR1 and CDR2 (germline): SNHLY, FYNNEI. This CDR3 is built from 13 residues. With 4 bases removed from V and 6 bases from J, the gap between germline ends came to 12 bases. CDR3 coding DNA: TGTGCCAGCAGTGGGGAAGGGGCAGCTGAAGCTTTCTTT. Protein product: CASSGEGAAEAFF.

The J gene is TRBJ1-1, the V gene TRBV18; the D is unclear. This CDR3 comprises 15 residues. The ends were cut back, 5 bases at V and 5 bases at J, with 18 bases in the middle. Germline V gene sequence: CDR1 KGHSH, CDR2 LQKENI. CDR3 sequence reads: CASSGSRSDVTEAFF. DNA for the CDR3: TGTGCCAGCTCAGGGTCTAGGTCGGATGTGACTGAAGCTTTCTTT.

The rearrangement joins TRBV4-1 to TRBJ1-6; 7 bases fit TRBD1. V dropped 0 bases and J dropped 7; count of bases not matched to a gene: 9. In germline, CDR1 is MGHRA, CDR2 YSYEKL. The CDR3 loop spans 17 amino acids. The chain's CDR3 is CASSQEETGTENSPLHF. The CDR3 region has the DNA TGCGCCAGCAGCCAAGAGGAAACCGGGACAGAAAATTCACCCCTCCACTTT.

The rearrangement links TRBV5-5 to TRBJ2-3, with TRBD2 matching 11 bases. The V gene's germline CDR1 is SGHKS and CDR2 YYEKEE (reference sequence). V gave up 0 bases and J gave up 6 bases; unmatched junction bases: 9. The CDR3 has 17 residues. Here the CDR3 DNA reads TGTGCCAGCAGCTTGGATAGCGGGGGGGTCTCATGGGATACGCAGTATTTT. It yields the protein CASSLDSGGVSWDTQYF.

The chain uses TRBV4-2 and TRBJ1-5; 9 nucleotides agree with TRBD1. The CDR3 loop spans 15 amino acids. J gave up 5 bases and V 4 bases, and 6 bases lay outside the gene matches. Germline CDR1 and CDR2: LGHNA and YNFKEQ. The CDR3 region is CASSLPGQGDQPQHF. The DNA for the CDR3 is TGTGCCAGCAGCCTCCCGGGACAGGGCGATCAGCCCCAGCATTTT.

The chain carries TRBV18 and TRBJ2-7, with D possibly TRBD2 on 6 matching bases. Germline lookup yields CDR1 KGHSH and CDR2 LQKENI. Trimming removed 3 bases at V and 1 base at J, with 7 bases between. CDR3 length: 13 residues. For the CDR3, the DNA is TGTGCCAGCTCACCCGGGACTTCCTACGAGCAGTACTTC. This codes for CASSPGTSYEQYF.

The chain has TRBV6-2 or TRBV6-3 and TRBJ1-5; 8 bases align to TRBD1. V shed 0 bases and J 7 bases; nucleotides not matched to a gene: 5. The germline CDR1 and CDR2 sequences are MNHEY and SVGEGT. The CDR3 spans 15 residues. CDR3 protein: CASSYSSTGGQPQHF. CDR3 nucleotide sequence: TGTGCCAGCAGTTACTCGAGTACAGGGGGACAGCCCCAGCATTTT.

The chain employs TRBV28 and TRBJ1-4; D may be TRBD1 (6 bases). The germline V and J ends were trimmed by 5 bases and 8 bases, with 15 bases remaining between them. From germline, CDR1 is MDHEN and CDR2 SYDVKM. The CDR3 sequence is 14 residues long. CDR3 region: CASSAGARTEKLFF. The CDR3 DNA reads TGTGCCAGCAGTGCAGGGGCGAGAACCGAAAAACTGTTTTTT.

The chain uses TRBV6-4 and TRBJ2-7; D perhaps matches TRBD1 (6 bases). V shed 5 bases and J shed 2 bases, with 13 bases lying between them. Germline V gene lookup returns CDR1 MRHNA and CDR2 SNTAGT. The CDR3 sequence is 14 residues long. CDR3 DNA sequence: TGTGCCAGCAGTCTCGAGACAGGTCCCTACGAGCAGTACTTC. This translates into CASSLETGPYEQYF.

This clone has more than one count but fewer than ten. The chain uses TRBV1 and TRBJ1-5; the table assigns TRBD1, which was not confirmed against the DNA. TRBV1 is a documented pseudogene. CDR3 length equals 17 residues. DNA of the CDR3: TGCACCAGCAGCCAAGGGACTGACAGGGAGCGCAATCAGCCCCAGCATTTT. This sequence encodes CTSSQGTDRERNQPQHF.

CDR3 loop: CATSSAGYNEQFF. DNA for the CDR3: TGTGCCACCAGCAGCGCAGGTTACAATGAGCAGTTCTTC. This chain uses TRBV15 with TRBJ2-1; D gene unclear. CDR1 LNHNV and CDR2 YYDKDF come from the germline V gene (reference sequence). Deletions cut 3 bases from V and 4 bases from J, with 7 bases between. CDR3 size: 13 residues.

This clone is deemed medium-sized. The chain links TRBV7-2 to TRBJ1-1; the D is unclear. The CDR3 extends over 13 amino acids. Germline lookup yields CDR1 SGHTA and CDR2 FQGNSA. Trimming stripped 3 bases from V and 0 bases from J, with 5 bases between. CDR3 sequence (DNA): TGTGCCAGCAGCTTTAAGCTGAACACTGAAGCTTTCTTT. Protein: CASSFKLNTEAFF.

This chain uses TRBV5-1 with TRBJ2-3; D is possibly TRBD2 (7 bases). The CDR3 spans 14 residues. Trimming stripped 3 bases from V and 2 bases from J, with 10 bases between. Looked up from germline, CDR1 is SGHRS and CDR2 is YFSETQ. CDR3 DNA: TGCGCCAGCAGCTCGCGGGGGCTCACAGATACGCAGTATTTT. Protein sequence: CASSSRGLTDTQYF.

V and J are TRBV30 and TRBJ1-4; the match to TRBD1 covers 7 bases. Germline V gene lookup returns CDR1 GTSNPN and CDR2 SVGIG (reference sequence). This CDR3 has 15 amino acids. The V segment lost 0 bases and the J segment 7 bases; nucleotides outside the gene matches: 8. The CDR3 sequence: CAWSVGGGGGEKLFF. The CDR3 nucleotides are TGTGCCTGGAGTGTTGGAGGGGGCGGAGGTGAAAAACTGTTTTTT. The entire variable domain, with the rest obtained from reference TRBV30 and TRBJ1-4, is as follows: SQTIHQWPATLVQPVGSPLSLECTVEGTSNPNLYWYRQAAGRGLQLLFYSVGIGQISSEVPQNLSASRPQDRQFILSSKKLLLSDSGFYLCAWSVGGGGGEKLFFGSGTQLSVL.

The chain links TRBV18 to TRBJ1-1, with TRBD1 matching 7 bases. Trimming at V came to 3 bases and at J to 8 bases, leaving 18 bases not matched to a gene. The CDR3 is 17 residues long. Germline V gene lookup returns CDR1 KGHSH and CDR2 LQKENI. The CDR3 nucleotides are TGTGCCAGCTCACCGCCGAGACAGGGAGTAGGGTGGATGGAAGCTTTCTTT. This codes for CASSPPRQGVGWMEAFF.